This is a list of T cell receptor beta chains from one sample in a study of blood T cell repertoires in COVID-19. The repertoire was sequenced with immunoSEQ multiplex PCR; TCRdb's copy has only in-frame clones and lacks some. The sample lists about 36,000 clones, about 88% seen once, with approximately 2.3% in the top ten. Sequencing was performed on peripheral blood. These receptors were obtained from a human donor in a cohort sampled during active COVID-19. CDR3s include the opening cysteine and the closing phenylalanine or tryptophan. D genes are given only for firm matches. Clone size is not always given. Where it is, it says once, few, many or a class for expanded clones.

TRBV27	.	.	TRBJ1-2	CASSLSAGPYGYTF	TGTGCCAGCAGTTTATCGGCAGGGCCATACGGCTACACCTTC
TRBV9	.	.	TRBJ1-4	CASSVTGEKLFF	TGTGCCAGCAGCGTTACCGGTGAAAAACTGTTTTTT
TRBV4-2	.	.	TRBJ1-6	CASSQQGGGRGDSPLHF	TGTGCCAGCAGCCAACAAGGGGGGGGCCGGGGGGATTCACCCCTCCACTTT
TRBV4-2	.	.	TRBJ2-1	CASRSDNEQFF	TGTGCCAGCAGATCCGACAATGAGCAGTTCTTC
TRBV7-9	TRBD2	.	TRBJ2-5	CASSLASGGPSETQYF	TGTGCCAGCAGCTTAGCCAGCGGGGGACCTAGTGAGACCCAGTACTTC
TRBV5-1	.	.	TRBJ2-5	CASSLAGTLSGETQYF	TGCGCCAGCAGCTTGGCCGGGACTCTTTCCGGAGAGACCCAGTACTTC
TRBV27	.	.	TRBJ2-1	CASSLEPAYNEQFF	TGTGCCAGCAGTTTAGAGCCGGCCTACAATGAGCAGTTCTTC
TRBV29-1	.	.	TRBJ2-6	CSVKQGSGANVLTF	TGCAGTGTCAAACAGGGCTCTGGGGCCAACGTCCTGACTTTC
TRBV7-9	.	.	TRBJ2-7	CASSSQGYEQYF	TGTGCCAGCAGCTCCCAGGGGTACGAGCAGTACTTC
TRBV5-1	.	.	TRBJ2-3	CASSPQGGSWDTQYF	TGCGCCAGCAGCCCACAGGGGGGGTCATGGGATACGCAGTATTTT
TRBV27	TRBD1	few	TRBJ1-3	CASSSRDSGNTIYF	TGTGCCAGCAGCTCCCGGGACAGCGGAAACACCATATATTTT
TRBV4-1	TRBD2	.	TRBJ2-5	CASSPGPLAGVETQYF	TGCGCCAGCAGCCCCGGCCCACTAGCGGGGGTAGAGACCCAGTACTTC